This T cell receptor (beta chain) was captured by sequencing in a study of blood T cells in healthy people across ages. In the study overall: About one barcoded beta molecule per two T cells was captured by template switching.

Then a second PCR, running roughly 7 to 11 cycles, was carried out with a sample-barcoded 5' primer and a J-beta primer mix. TCRdb fed the 5' RACE reads into MiXCR, producing one record per CDR3 protein. The data show about 1.7 million distinct CDR3 sequences, with roughly 27% seen just once and less than 9.5% held by the top ten. Note on this clonotype: The antigen is not known.

Study findings and constraints: Both higher diversity and more naive CD4+ cells marked long-lived donors when set against aged donors.

The material sequenced was blood. The TCR sequence derives from a woman in her 30s in good health.

The CDR3 region is CASSSGPGLSNQPQHF. In nucleotides, the CDR3 is TGTGCCAGCAGTTCTGGGCCAGGGCTGAGCAATCAGCCCCAGCATTTT. The chain links TRBV2 to TRBJ1-5; TRBD1 is a possible D gene (5 bases). Trimming pared 5 bases from V and 1 base from J, leaving 15 bases between. From germline, CDR1 is SNHLY and CDR2 FYNNEI. The CDR3 has 16 residues.